The clone carrying this T cell receptor beta chain was seen repeatedly, ten times or more. Its matching antigen is unknown. This record comes from a study of T cells in Graves' hyperthyroidism and ophthalmopathy. Findings of the study overall: In the analysis, a 13 V-J model separated ophthalmopathy from stable hyperthyroidism. Blood also showed most of the thyroid clonotypes that were expanded above 0.001.

V was pared by 5 bases and J by 11 bases, with 11 bases of the junction left unmatched. The length of the CDR3 is 15 residues. The germline CDR1 and CDR2 sequences are SGHAT and FQDESV (reference sequence). RNA transcripts served as the template for amplifying TCR beta CDR3 regions. When the TCR CDR3 underwent first-round RT-PCR, the HTBI primer set was used. A single record per CDR3 protein comes from TCRdb applying MiXCR to the multiplex PCR reads. In the table there are about 500,000 distinct CDR3 sequences, roughly 17% of which are singletons. The sample was blood. The rearrangement uses TRBV11-1 and TRBJ1-6, with 8 positions matching TRBD1. This sequence was found in a woman younger than 30 with Graves' ophthalmopathy. CDR3 DNA sequence: TGTGCCAGCAGCCTTGGCAGGGACAGGATGACACCCCTCCACTTT. Amino acids: CASSLGRDRMTPLHF.